This TCR beta chain came from a study of blood T cells in healthy people across ages. Staff drew roughly 10 milliliters of peripheral blood from each donor. The V segment lost 5 bases and the J segment 12 bases; nucleotides outside the gene matches: 8. CDR1 and CDR2 from the germline V gene are SGHTA and FQGNSA. The CDR3 consists of 14 residues. Through a sample-barcoded 5' primer and a J-beta primer mix, a second PCR was run for roughly 7 to 11 cycles. TCRdb used MiXCR to reprocess the 5' RACE reads, holding one entry per CDR3 protein. The sample holds fewer than 1 million distinct CDR3 sequences, 44% seen once.

The material sequenced was blood. The chain couples TRBV7-2 to TRBJ2-1; 12 bases agree with TRBD2. This receptor was identified in a man aged 55-75 years in good health. The CDR3 region is CASSPGTSGFGQFF. CDR3 sequence (DNA): TGTGCCAGCAGCCCCGGGACTAGCGGGTTTGGGCAGTTCTTC.